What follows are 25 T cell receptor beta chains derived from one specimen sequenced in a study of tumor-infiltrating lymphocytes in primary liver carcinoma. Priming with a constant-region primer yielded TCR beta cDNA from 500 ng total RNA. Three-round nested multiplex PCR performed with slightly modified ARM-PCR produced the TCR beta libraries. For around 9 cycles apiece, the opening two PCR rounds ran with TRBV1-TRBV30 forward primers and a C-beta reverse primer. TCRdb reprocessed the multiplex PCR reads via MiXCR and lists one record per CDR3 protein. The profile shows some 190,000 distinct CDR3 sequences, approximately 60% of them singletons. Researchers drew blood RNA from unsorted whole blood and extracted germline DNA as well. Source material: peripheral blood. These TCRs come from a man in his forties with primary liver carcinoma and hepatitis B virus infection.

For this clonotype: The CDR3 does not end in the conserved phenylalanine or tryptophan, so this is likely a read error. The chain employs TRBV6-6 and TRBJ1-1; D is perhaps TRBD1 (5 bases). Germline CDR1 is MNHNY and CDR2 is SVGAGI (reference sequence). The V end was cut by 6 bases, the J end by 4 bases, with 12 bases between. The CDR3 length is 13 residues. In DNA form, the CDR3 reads TGTGCCAGCAGCCAGGGAAAGATCACTGAAGCTTTCCTT. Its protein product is CASSQGKITEAFL.

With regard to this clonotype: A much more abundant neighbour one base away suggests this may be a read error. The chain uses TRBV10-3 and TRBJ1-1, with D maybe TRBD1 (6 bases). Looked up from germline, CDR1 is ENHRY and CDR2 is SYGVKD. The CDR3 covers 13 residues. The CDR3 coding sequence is TGTGCCATCAGCCCCACAGGGAACACTGAAACTTTCTTT. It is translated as CAISPTGNTETFF.

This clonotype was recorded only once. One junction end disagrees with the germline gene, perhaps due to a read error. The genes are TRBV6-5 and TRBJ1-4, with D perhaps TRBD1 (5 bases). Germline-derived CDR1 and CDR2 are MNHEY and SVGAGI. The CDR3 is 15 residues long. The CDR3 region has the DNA TGTGCCACCCGGAGGCAAGGGGAATCTAATGAGAAACTGTTTTTT. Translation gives CATRRQGESNEKLFF.

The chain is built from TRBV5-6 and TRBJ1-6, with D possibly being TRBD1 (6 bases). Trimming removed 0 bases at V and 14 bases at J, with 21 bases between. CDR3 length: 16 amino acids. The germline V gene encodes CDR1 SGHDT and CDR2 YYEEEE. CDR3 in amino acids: CASSLVAGAHGGALHF. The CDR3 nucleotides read TGTGCCAGCAGCTTGGTGGCAGGGGCCCACGGTGGAGCCCTCCACTTT.

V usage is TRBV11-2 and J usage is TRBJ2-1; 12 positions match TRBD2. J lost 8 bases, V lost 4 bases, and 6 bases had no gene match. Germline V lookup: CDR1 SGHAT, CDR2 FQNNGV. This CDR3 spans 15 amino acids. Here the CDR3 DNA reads TGTGCCAGCAGCTCTACTAGCGGGAGGATCTATGAGCAGTTCTTC. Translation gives CASSSTSGRIYEQFF.

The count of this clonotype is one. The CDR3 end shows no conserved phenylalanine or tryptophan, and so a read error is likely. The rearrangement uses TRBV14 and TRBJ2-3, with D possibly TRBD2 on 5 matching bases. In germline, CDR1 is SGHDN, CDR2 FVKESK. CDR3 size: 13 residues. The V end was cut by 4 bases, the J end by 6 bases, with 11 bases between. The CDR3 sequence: CASSLPSGDTQYL. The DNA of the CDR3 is TGTGCCAGCAGCCTTCCCTCGGGGGATACGCAGTATTTG.

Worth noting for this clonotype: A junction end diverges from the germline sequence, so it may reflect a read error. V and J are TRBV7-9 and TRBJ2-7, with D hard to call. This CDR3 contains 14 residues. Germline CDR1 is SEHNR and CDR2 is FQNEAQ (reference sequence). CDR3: CASSPRLNTGERYF. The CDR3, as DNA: TGTGCCAGCAGTCCTAGATTAAACACGGGCGAGCGGTACTTC. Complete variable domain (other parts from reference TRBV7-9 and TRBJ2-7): DTGVSQNPRHKITKRGQNVTFRCDPISEHNRLYWYRQTLGQGPEFLTYFQNEAQLEKSRLLSDRFSAERPKGSFSTLEIQRTEQGDSAMYLCASSPRLNTGERYFGPGTRLTVT.

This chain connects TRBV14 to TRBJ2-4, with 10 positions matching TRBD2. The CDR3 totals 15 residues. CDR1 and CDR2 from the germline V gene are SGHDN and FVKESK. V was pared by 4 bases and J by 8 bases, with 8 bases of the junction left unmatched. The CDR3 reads CASSRTGLALDIQYF. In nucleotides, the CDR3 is TGTGCCAGCAGCCGTACGGGACTAGCGTTGGACATTCAGTACTTC.

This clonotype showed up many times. The CDR3 sequence is CASSHTGLRQYF. The DNA for the CDR3 is TGTGCCAGCAGCCACACAGGGTTAAGGCAGTACTTC. This chain connects TRBV7-9 to TRBJ2-7, with D perhaps matching TRBD1 (6 bases). Germline CDR1 is SEHNR and CDR2 is FQNEAQ (reference sequence). The length of the CDR3 is 12 residues. Trimming took 5 bases from V and 9 from J, leaving 14 bases between them.

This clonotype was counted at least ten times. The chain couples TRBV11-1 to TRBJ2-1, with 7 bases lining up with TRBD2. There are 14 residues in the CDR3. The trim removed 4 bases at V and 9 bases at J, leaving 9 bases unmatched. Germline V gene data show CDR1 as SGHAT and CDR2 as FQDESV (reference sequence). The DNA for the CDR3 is TGTGCCAGCAGCTCCGAGTTACTAGCGCTTGAGCAGTTCTTC. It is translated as CASSSELLALEQFF.

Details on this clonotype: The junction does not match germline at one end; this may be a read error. CDR3 in amino acids: CASSSRLAGGPIGKLFF. DNA for the CDR3: TGTGCCAGCAGCTCCCGTTTAGCGGGAGGGCCGATCGGGAAGCTTTTTTTT. The chain couples TRBV11-2 to TRBJ2-2; 11 bases fit TRBD2. Germline V gene lookup returns CDR1 SGHAT and CDR2 FQNNGV. The CDR3 covers 17 residues. The full variable domain, with the rest looked up from reference TRBV11-2 and TRBJ2-2, is EAGVAQSPRYKIIEKRQSVAFWCNPISGHATLYWYQQILGQGPKLLIQFQNNGVVDDSQLPKDRFSAERLKGVDSTLKIQPAKLEDSAVYLCASSSRLAGGPIGKLFFGEGSRLTVL.

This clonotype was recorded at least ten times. The DNA for the CDR3 is TGTGCCAGCAGCCGGGGAGAGAACACTGAAGCTTTCTTT. Its translation is CASSRGENTEAFF. The chain uses TRBV11-3 and TRBJ1-1; no clear D gene. This CDR3 region has 13 residues. With 5 bases removed from V and 1 base from J, the gap between germline ends came to 8 bases. Germline CDR1 reads SGHNT; CDR2 reads YENEEA.

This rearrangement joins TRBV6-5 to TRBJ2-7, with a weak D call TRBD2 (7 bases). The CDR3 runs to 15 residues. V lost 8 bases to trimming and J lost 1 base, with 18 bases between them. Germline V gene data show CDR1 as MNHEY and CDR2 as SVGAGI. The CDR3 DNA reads TGTGCCAGCTGTCCGGCGGCGGGGGCTTCCTACGAGCAGTACTTC. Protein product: CASCPAAGASYEQYF.

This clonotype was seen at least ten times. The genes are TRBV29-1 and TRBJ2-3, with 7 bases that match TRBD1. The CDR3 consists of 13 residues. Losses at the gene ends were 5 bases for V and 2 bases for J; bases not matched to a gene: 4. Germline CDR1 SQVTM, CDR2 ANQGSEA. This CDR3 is CSVPGQNTDTQYF. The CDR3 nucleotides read TGCAGCGTTCCGGGACAGAACACAGATACGCAGTATTTT.

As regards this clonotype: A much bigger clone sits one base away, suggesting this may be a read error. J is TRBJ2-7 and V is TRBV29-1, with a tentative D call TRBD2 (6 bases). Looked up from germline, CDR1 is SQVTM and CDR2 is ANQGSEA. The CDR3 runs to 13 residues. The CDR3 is CGVGLLGGYEQYF. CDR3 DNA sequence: TGCGGCGTTGGGCTCCTGGGGGGTTACGAGCAGTACTTC.

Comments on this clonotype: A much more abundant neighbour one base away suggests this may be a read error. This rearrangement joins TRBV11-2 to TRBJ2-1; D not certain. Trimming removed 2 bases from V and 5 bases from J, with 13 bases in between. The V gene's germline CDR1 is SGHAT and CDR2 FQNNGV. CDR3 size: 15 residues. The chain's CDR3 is CASSLTHVYHNEQFF. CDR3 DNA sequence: TGTGCCAGCAGCTTAACGCATGTCTATCACAATGAGCAGTTCTTC.

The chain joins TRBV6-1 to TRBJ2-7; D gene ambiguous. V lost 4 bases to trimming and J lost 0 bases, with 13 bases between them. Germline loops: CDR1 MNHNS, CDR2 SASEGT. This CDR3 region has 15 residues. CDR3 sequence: CASSVSVRSSYEQYF. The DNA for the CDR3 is TGTGCCAGCAGTGTAAGTGTCAGGAGCTCCTACGAGCAGTACTTC.

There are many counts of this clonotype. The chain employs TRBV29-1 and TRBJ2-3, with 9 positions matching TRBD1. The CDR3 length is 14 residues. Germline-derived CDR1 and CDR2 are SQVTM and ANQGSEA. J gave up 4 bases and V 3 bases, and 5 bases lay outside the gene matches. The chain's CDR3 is CSVERTGEADTQYF. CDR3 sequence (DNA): TGCAGCGTTGAGCGGACAGGGGAGGCAGATACGCAGTATTTT.

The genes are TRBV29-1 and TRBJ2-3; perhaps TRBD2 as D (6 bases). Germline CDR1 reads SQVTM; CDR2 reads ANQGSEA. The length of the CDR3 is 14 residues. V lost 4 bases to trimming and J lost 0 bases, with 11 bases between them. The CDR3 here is CSVGVAASTDTQYF. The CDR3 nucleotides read TGCAGCGTTGGAGTAGCGGCTAGCACAGATACGCAGTATTTT.

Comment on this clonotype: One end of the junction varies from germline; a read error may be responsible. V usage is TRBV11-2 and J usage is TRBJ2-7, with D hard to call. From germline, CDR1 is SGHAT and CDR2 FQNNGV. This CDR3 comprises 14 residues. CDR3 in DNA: TGTACCAGCAGCGCGACTGGGTCTTCCTACGAGCAGTACTTC. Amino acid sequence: CTSSATGSSYEQYF.

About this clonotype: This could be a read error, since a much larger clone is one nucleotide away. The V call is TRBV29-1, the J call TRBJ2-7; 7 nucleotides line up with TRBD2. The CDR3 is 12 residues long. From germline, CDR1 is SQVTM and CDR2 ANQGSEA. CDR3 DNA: TGCTGCGTTGGGGAGGGGTCCTACGAGCAGTACTTC. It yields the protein CCVGEGSYEQYF.

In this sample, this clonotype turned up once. The CDR3 loop reads CASSLRTSGRSHEQYF. The CDR3 nucleotides are TGTGCCAGCAGTTTAAGGACTAGCGGGAGAAGCCACGAGCAGTACTTC. The chain recombines TRBV28 with TRBJ2-7, with 13 bases that match TRBD2. The germline CDR1 and CDR2 sequences are MDHEN and SYDVKM. The V gene end was trimmed by 2 bases and the J gene end by 5 bases; junction bases not matched to a gene: 6. The CDR3 contains 16 residues.

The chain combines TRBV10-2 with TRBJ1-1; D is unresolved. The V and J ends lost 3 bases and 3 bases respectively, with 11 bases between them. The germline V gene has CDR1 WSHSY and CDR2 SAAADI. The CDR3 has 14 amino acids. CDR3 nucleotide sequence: TGCGCCAGCAGTGAATGGGCTGGGGACACTGAAGCTTTCTTT. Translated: CASSEWAGDTEAFF.

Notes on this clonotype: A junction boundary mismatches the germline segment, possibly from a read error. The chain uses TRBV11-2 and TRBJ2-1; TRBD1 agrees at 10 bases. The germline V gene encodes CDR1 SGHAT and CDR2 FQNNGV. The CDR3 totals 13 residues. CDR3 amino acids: CASSLTGGEEQLF. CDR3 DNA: TGTGCCAGCAGCTTGACAGGGGGCGAAGAGCAGTTATTC.

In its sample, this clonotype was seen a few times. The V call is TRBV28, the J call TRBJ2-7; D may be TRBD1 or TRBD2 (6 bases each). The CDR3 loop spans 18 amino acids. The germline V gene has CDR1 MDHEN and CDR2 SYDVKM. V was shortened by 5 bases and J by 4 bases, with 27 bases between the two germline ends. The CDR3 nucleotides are TGTGCCAGCAGTACAGCCAATGTGGGGGGCGGGTGGAGATACGAGCAGTACTTC. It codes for CASSTANVGGGWRYEQYF.